Listed below are T cell receptor beta chains from one sample, sequenced in a study of regulatory T cells in long-lasting Graves disease. TCRdb re-analysed the multiplex PCR reads in MiXCR, keeping a single row per CDR3 protein. The table lists over 500,000 distinct CDR3 sequences, about 15% of them singletons. These data were also filed under a second study, of T cells in Graves' hyperthyroidism and ophthalmopathy.

The sequencing used peripheral blood mononuclear cells (PBMCs), collected at new diagnosis, from a patient treated with antithyroid drugs. The receptor source for this set is a woman aged 25 to 39 with Graves disease. Each CDR3 is given with its conserved first and last residue. D genes are given only for firm matches. Clone size appears in some rows only: once, few, many, or a class for an expanded clone.

V: TRBV9
J: TRBJ2-7
size: many
D: TRBD1
DNA: TGTGCCAGCAGCGTAGGAGGGACAGGCTCCTACGAGCAGTACTTC
CDR3: CASSVGGTGSYEQYF

V: TRBV7-3
J: TRBJ2-7
size: many
D: NA
DNA: TGTGCCAGCAGCCCCTTCCAGGGAGATACGTCCTACGAGCAGTACTTC
CDR3: CASSPFQGDTSYEQYF

V: TRBV5-6
J: TRBJ2-7
size: few
D: NA
DNA: TGTGCCAGCAGCTTGGACCAGGGGAGGCGCGAGCAGTACTTC
CDR3: CASSLDQGRREQYF

V: TRBV7-9
J: TRBJ1-1
size: NA
D: TRBD1
DNA: TGTGCCAGCAACAGTTTTGGGACAGGGGTGAACACTGAAGCTTTCTTT
CDR3: CASNSFGTGVNTEAFF

V: TRBV6-1
J: TRBJ1-1
size: NA
D: NA
DNA: TGTGCCAGCAGGAGTGAAATGTACGATGGGGAGAGGAACACTGAAGCTTTCTTT
CDR3: CASRSEMYDGERNTEAFF

V: TRBV2
J: TRBJ2-1
size: NA
D: TRBD2
DNA: TGTGCCAGCAATCCCTGGGCGCTAGCGGGAGATCGCAATGAGCAGTTCTTC
CDR3: CASNPWALAGDRNEQFF

V: TRBV27
J: TRBJ2-7
size: many
D: NA
DNA: TGTGCCAGCAGTACAGACAACGCTGAGCAGTACTTC
CDR3: CASSTDNAEQYF

V: TRBV15
J: TRBJ2-7
size: many
D: NA
DNA: TGTGCCACCAGCTCGCCCGGGGCGAACTACGAGCAGTACTTC
CDR3: CATSSPGANYEQYF

V: TRBV18
J: TRBJ2-5
size: few
D: TRBD1
DNA: TGTGCCAGCTCCCCGACCGGGACAGCCCAAGAGACCCAGTACTTC
CDR3: CASSPTGTAQETQYF

V: TRBV5-1
J: TRBJ1-6
size: many
D: NA
DNA: TGCGCCAGCAGCCCTTCAGGGATTAATTCACCCCTCCACTTT
CDR3: CASSPSGINSPLHF

V: TRBV12-3/TRBV12-4
J: TRBJ2-5
size: many
D: NA
DNA: TGTGCCAGCAGTTCTAGCAGGGAGACCCAGTACTTC
CDR3: CASSSSRETQYF

V: TRBV5-1
J: TRBJ1-3
size: NA
D: TRBD1
DNA: TGCGCCAGCAGCTCCCCCGGGACAGGGAGTTTAGGTGGAAACACCATATATTTT
CDR3: CASSSPGTGSLGGNTIYF

V: TRBV5-4
J: TRBJ2-5
size: few
D: NA
DNA: TGTGCCAGCAGCTGGCAACGGCAAGAGACCCAGTACTTC
CDR3: CASSWQRQETQYF

V: TRBV20-1
J: TRBJ1-4
size: many
D: NA
DNA: TGCAGTGCTGGCGACAGCGGTAATGAAAAACTGTTTTTT
CDR3: CSAGDSGNEKLFF

V: TRBV3-1
J: TRBJ1-5
size: few
D: TRBD1
DNA: TGTGCCAGCAGCCAAGCGACAGGGGTTGACAGTCAGCCCCAGCATTTT
CDR3: CASSQATGVDSQPQHF

V: TRBV6-2/TRBV6-3
J: TRBJ2-1
size: few
D: NA
DNA: TGTGCCAGCAGTTACCTGGCTGTTAACAATGAGCAGTTCTTC
CDR3: CASSYLAVNNEQFF

V: TRBV4-1
J: TRBJ2-7
size: NA
D: TRBD1
DNA: TGCGCCAGCAGCCAAGTTCGGGAGACAGGGGGCGGCTACGAGCAGTACTTC
CDR3: CASSQVRETGGGYEQYF

V: TRBV5-1
J: TRBJ2-7
size: few
D: NA
DNA: TGCGCCAGCAGCGAAAGGGGTTTCGCACGCCAAAGTTCCTACGAGCAGTACTTC
CDR3: CASSERGFARQSSYEQYF

V: TRBV6-1
J: TRBJ1-4
size: many
D: TRBD1
DNA: TGTGCCAGCAGTGTTTCAGGGACAGGGGGTGAAAAACTGTTTTTT
CDR3: CASSVSGTGGEKLFF

V: TRBV2
J: TRBJ2-2
size: NA
D: TRBD2
DNA: TGTGCCAGCAGTGTGACGACTAGCGGGAGCACGGGCGGGGAGCTGTTTTTT
CDR3: CASSVTTSGSTGGELFF

V: TRBV4-2
J: TRBJ2-7
size: NA
D: NA
DNA: TGTGCCAGCAGCCGAATTGGTGGCGCCTCCTACGAGCAGTACTTC
CDR3: CASSRIGGASYEQYF

V: TRBV28
J: TRBJ2-5
size: many
D: NA
DNA: TGTGCCAGCAAGGGTCAGGGTATCTCCCAGTACTTC
CDR3: CASKGQGISQYF

V: TRBV2
J: TRBJ2-7
size: many
D: NA
DNA: TGTGCCAGCGGGGGGTATACGGCGGTCGAGCAGTACTTC
CDR3: CASGGYTAVEQYF

V: TRBV20-1
J: TRBJ2-1
size: NA
D: NA
DNA: TGCAGTGCTAGAGATAGGAGATGGGGGAATGAGCAGTTCTTC
CDR3: CSARDRRWGNEQFF

V: TRBV2
J: TRBJ2-2
size: few
D: TRBD1
DNA: TGTGCCAGCGGGACGGGACAGAGGAACACCGGGGAGCTGTTTTTT
CDR3: CASGTGQRNTGELFF

V: TRBV5-1
J: TRBJ2-1
size: many
D: TRBD2
DNA: TGCGCCAGCAGCGCCGGACTAGCGGGAGGGCCCAATGAGCAGTTCTTC
CDR3: CASSAGLAGGPNEQFF

V: TRBV2
J: TRBJ2-1
size: many
D: NA
DNA: TGTGCCAGCAGTGAAGGGCAGTACCCCTACAATGAGCAGTTCTTC
CDR3: CASSEGQYPYNEQFF

V: TRBV24-1
J: TRBJ2-5
size: few
D: NA
DNA: TGTGCCACCAGTGATACAGACCAAGAGACCCAGTACTTC
CDR3: CATSDTDQETQYF

V: TRBV5-1
J: TRBJ2-2
size: many
D: NA
DNA: TGCGCCAGCAGCATCGAATTCAGGGACGGGGAGCTGTTTTTT
CDR3: CASSIEFRDGELFF

V: TRBV3-1
J: TRBJ2-5
size: NA
D: NA
DNA: TGTGCCAGCGGGCTTGCCCAGGGTTTAGGGACCCAGTACTTC
CDR3: CASGLAQGLGTQYF

V: TRBV28
J: TRBJ1-4
size: many
D: TRBD1
DNA: TGTGCCAGCACCCTAGGAATATTGAGGGGGCGAAGGGAAAAACTGTTTTTT
CDR3: CASTLGILRGRREKLFF

V: TRBV28
J: TRBJ2-5
size: many
D: NA
DNA: TGTGCCAGCAGTTTATCCCCGCTAGGCCAGGAGACCCAGTACTTC
CDR3: CASSLSPLGQETQYF

V: TRBV6-6
J: TRBJ1-2
size: NA
D: NA
DNA: TGTGCCAGCAGTTACTCGGGGCGGGACCCAAGAGGGGATGGCTACACCTTC
CDR3: CASSYSGRDPRGDGYTF

V: TRBV12-3/TRBV12-4
J: TRBJ2-1
size: few
D: NA
DNA: TGTGCCAGCAGTTTTACCGGAATTGAGCAGTTCTTC
CDR3: CASSFTGIEQFF

V: TRBV9
J: TRBJ1-6
size: NA
D: NA
DNA: TGTGCCAGCAGCGTAGGTAACAGCCAGAATTCACCCCTCCACTTT
CDR3: CASSVGNSQNSPLHF

V: TRBV6-4
J: TRBJ2-2
size: NA
D: TRBD2
DNA: TGTGCCAGCAGTGCCCTAGCGGGAGAGGCCGGGGAGCTGTTTTTT
CDR3: CASSALAGEAGELFF

V: TRBV7-8
J: TRBJ2-1
size: few
D: TRBD1
DNA: TGTGCCAGCAGCCATACCGGGACAGGGAGAGATGAGCAGTTCTTC
CDR3: CASSHTGTGRDEQFF

V: TRBV11-2
J: TRBJ2-7
size: many
D: NA
DNA: TGTGCCAGCAGCTTAGACGGGGGAGTCCCCTCTTACGAGCAGTACTTC
CDR3: CASSLDGGVPSYEQYF

V: TRBV5-4
J: TRBJ1-3
size: NA
D: TRBD1
DNA: TGTGCCAGCAGCTTAGACAGGGGTGGACACACCATATATTTT
CDR3: CASSLDRGGHTIYF

V: TRBV2
J: TRBJ2-5
size: NA
D: TRBD2
DNA: TGTGCCAGCAGTGAAGATGGCGCTAGCGGGGGTCCCCAGTACTTC
CDR3: CASSEDGASGGPQYF

V: TRBV2
J: TRBJ2-3
size: many
D: NA
DNA: TGTGCCAGCAGTGGTCGAGTGAGTCCAGATACGCAGTATTTT
CDR3: CASSGRVSPDTQYF

V: TRBV6-2/TRBV6-3
J: TRBJ2-5
size: few
D: TRBD1
DNA: TGTGCCAGCAGGTCCGGGACAGGGGCCCGCGTGGAGACCCAGTACTTC
CDR3: CASRSGTGARVETQYF

V: TRBV7-9
J: TRBJ1-4
size: NA
D: NA
DNA: TGTGCCAGCAGCTTAGTTGTGGGGGCCGGGATTAATGAAAAACTGTTTTTT
CDR3: CASSLVVGAGINEKLFF

V: TRBV29-1
J: TRBJ1-4
size: NA
D: NA
DNA: TGCAGCGTTTTCGAGGACTTTACTAATGAAAAACTGTTTTTT
CDR3: CSVFEDFTNEKLFF

V: TRBV27
J: TRBJ2-2
size: many
D: NA
DNA: TGTGCCAGCAGTTTCCCCACAGGGACAAACACCGGGGAGCTGTTTTTT
CDR3: CASSFPTGTNTGELFF

V: TRBV28
J: TRBJ2-5
size: many
D: TRBD1
DNA: TGTGCCAGCAGACCCGGACAGGGGGCAAGTACCCAGTACTTC
CDR3: CASRPGQGASTQYF

V: TRBV5-1
J: TRBJ2-1
size: NA
D: NA
DNA: TGCGCCAGCAGTATCATCCCGTTAGGTGACAATGAGCAGTTCTTC
CDR3: CASSIIPLGDNEQFF

V: TRBV20-1
J: TRBJ2-1
size: NA
D: NA
DNA: TGCAGTGCTAGGGTTCGTGAGCAGTTCTTC
CDR3: CSARVREQFF

V: TRBV3-1
J: TRBJ1-5
size: NA
D: TRBD1
DNA: TGTGCCAGCAGCCAAAGGACCGGGACAGGAGGAGCCCAGCCCCAGCATTTT
CDR3: CASSQRTGTGGAQPQHF

V: TRBV6-5
J: TRBJ2-5
size: few
D: TRBD1
DNA: TGTGCCAGCAGTTACTCGACAGGGGAAGAGACCCAGTACTTC
CDR3: CASSYSTGEETQYF

V: TRBV6-1
J: TRBJ1-6
size: few
D: TRBD1
DNA: TGTGCCAGCAGTGAGGGACAGGGTGCAGGTTCACCCCTCCACTTT
CDR3: CASSEGQGAGSPLHF

V: TRBV6-2/TRBV6-3
J: TRBJ2-5
size: NA
D: TRBD1
DNA: TGTGCCAGCAGTTACCTGACAGGGGGAGACGAGACCCAGTACTTC
CDR3: CASSYLTGGDETQYF

V: TRBV3-1
J: TRBJ1-3
size: NA
D: NA
DNA: TGTGCCAGCAGCCGTGGACGGATCTCTGGAAACACCATATATTTT
CDR3: CASSRGRISGNTIYF

V: TRBV20-1
J: TRBJ2-7
size: NA
D: NA
DNA: TGCAGTGCTAGCCAAGGACTACACACCGGATACGAGCAGTACTTC
CDR3: CSASQGLHTGYEQYF

V: TRBV20-1
J: TRBJ2-2
size: few
D: NA
DNA: TGCAGTGCTAGCGACCCCGGTATCACCGGGGAGCTGTTTTTT
CDR3: CSASDPGITGELFF